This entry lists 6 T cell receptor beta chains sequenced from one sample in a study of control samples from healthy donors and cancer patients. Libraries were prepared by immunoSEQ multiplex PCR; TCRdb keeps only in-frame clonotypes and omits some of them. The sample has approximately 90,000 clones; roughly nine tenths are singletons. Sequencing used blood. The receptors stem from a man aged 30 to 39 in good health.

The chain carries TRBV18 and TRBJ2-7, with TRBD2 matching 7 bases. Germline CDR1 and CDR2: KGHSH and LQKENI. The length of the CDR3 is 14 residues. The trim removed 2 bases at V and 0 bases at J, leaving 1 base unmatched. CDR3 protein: CASSPGTNSYEQYV. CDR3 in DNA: TGTGCCAGCTCACCAGGGACTAACTCCTACGAGCAGTACGTC.

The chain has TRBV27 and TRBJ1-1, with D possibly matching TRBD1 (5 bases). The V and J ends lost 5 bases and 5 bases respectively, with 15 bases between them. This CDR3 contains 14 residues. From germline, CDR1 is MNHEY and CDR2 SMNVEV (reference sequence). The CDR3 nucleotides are TGTGCCAGCAGTCCGGGGGTGGTAGGGACTGAAGCTTTCTTT. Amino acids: CASSPGVVGTEAFF.

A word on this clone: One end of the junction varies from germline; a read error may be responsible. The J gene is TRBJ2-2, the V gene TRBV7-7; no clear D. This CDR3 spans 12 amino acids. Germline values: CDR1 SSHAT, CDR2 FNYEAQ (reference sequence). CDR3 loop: CASSSYTGELFF. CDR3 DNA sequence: TGTGCTAGCAGCTCCTACACCGGGGAGCTGTTTTTT. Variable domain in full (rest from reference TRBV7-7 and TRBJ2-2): GAGVSQSPRYKVTKRGQDVTLRCDPISSHATLYWYQQALGQGPEFLTYFNYEAQPDKSGLPSDRFSAERPEGSISTLTIQRTEQRDSAMYRCASSSYTGELFFGEGSRLTVL.

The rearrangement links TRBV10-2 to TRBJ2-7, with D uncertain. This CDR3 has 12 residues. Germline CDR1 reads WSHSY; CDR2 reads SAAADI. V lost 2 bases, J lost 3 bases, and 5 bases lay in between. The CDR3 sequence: CASSELYYEQYV. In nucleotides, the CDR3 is TGCGCCAGCAGTGAGCTCTACTACGAGCAGTACGTC.

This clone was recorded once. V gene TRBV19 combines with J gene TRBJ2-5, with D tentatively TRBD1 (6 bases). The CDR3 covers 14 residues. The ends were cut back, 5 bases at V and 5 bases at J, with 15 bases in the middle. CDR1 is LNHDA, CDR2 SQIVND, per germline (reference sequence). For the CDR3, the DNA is TGTGCCAGTAGTTCCTCAGGGGTGGGGGAGACCCAGTACTTC. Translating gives CASSSSGVGETQYF.

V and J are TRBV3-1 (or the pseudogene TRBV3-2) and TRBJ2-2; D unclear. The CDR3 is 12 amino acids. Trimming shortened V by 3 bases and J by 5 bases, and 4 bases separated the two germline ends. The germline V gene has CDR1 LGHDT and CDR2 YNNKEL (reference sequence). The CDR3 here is CASSHLTGELFF. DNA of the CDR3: TGTGCCAGCAGCCATTTAACCGGGGAGCTGTTTTTT.